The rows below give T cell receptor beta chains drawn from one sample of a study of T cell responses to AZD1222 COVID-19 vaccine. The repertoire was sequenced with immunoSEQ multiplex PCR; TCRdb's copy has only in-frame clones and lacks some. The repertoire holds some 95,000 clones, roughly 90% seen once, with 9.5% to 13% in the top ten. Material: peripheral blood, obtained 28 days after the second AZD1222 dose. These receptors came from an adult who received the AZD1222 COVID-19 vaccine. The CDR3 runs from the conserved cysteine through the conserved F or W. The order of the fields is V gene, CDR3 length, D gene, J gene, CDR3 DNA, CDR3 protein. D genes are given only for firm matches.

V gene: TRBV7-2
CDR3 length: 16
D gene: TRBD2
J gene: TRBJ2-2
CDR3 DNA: TGTGCCAGCAGCTTATACGGGGGGGGCGCCACCGGGGAGCTGTTTTTT
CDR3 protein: CASSLYGGGATGELFF

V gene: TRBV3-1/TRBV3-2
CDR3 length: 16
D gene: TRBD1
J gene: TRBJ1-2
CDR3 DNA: TGTGCCAGCAGCCATGCCGGGACAGCTCCTGGGCCTGGCTACACCTTC
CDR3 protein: CASSHAGTAPGPGYTF

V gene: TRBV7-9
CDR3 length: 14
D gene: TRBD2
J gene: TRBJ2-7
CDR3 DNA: TGTGCCAGCAGCCTGCGGGAGGCCCCCTACGAGCAGTACTTC
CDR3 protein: CASSLREAPYEQYF

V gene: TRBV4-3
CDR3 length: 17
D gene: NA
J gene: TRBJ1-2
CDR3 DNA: TGCGCCAGCAGCCAAGATCTGGGGATTGATTACAACTATGGCTACACCTTC
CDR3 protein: CASSQDLGIDYNYGYTF

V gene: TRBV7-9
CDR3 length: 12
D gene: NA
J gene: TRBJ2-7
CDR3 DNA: TGTGCCAGCAGCTTAGGGCATACCGAGCAGTACTTC
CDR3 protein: CASSLGHTEQYF

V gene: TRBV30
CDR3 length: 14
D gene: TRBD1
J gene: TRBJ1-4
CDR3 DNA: TGTGCCTGGAGTGCCGGGACAGGGGTGGAAAAACTGTTTTTT
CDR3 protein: CAWSAGTGVEKLFF

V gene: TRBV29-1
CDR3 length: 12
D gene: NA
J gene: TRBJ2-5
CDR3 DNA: TGCAGCGCTTACGGTGGCGGAGAGACCCAGTACTTC
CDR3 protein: CSAYGGGETQYF

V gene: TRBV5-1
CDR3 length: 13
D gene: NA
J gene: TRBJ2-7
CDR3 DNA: TGCGCCAGCAGGGTTGGATCTGGGGTCGAGCAGTACTTC
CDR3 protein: CASRVGSGVEQYF

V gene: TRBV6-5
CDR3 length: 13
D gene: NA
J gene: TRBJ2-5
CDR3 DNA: TGTGCCAGCAGTTTGACGGCCAAAGAGACCCAGTACTTC
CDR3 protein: CASSLTAKETQYF

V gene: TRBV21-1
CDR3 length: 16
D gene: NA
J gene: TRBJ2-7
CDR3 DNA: TGTGCCAGCAGCAAAGGCCCGGACCTTATTTCCTACGAGCAGTACTTC
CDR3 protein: CASSKGPDLISYEQYF